This entry is about one TCR beta chain. This record belongs to a study of blood T cell repertoires in COVID-19. The wider study: Sites across the United States, Italy and Spain contributed samples from acute and convalescent COVID-19.

Looked up from germline, CDR1 is LNHDA and CDR2 is SQIVND (reference sequence). V shed 5 bases, J shed 0 bases, and the junction held 11 bases outside the gene matches. The CDR3 runs to 17 residues. In the authors' methods: Researchers report that nucleated cell counts were estimated from reference gene primer amplification. Measured with immunoSEQ multiplex PCR; TCRdb has only the in-frame clones, and not every one. For V, J and clone size, that table is used; D and trimming come from the DNA. Of under 200,000 clones listed, roughly 90% are singletons. The chain recombines TRBV19 with TRBJ2-7; 9 bases are shared with TRBD2. The material sequenced was peripheral blood. The source of this sequence is a man between 60 and 75 years old with acute or convalescent COVID-19. This CDR3 is CASSFLGNSGSSYEQYF. The CDR3 nucleotides are TGTGCCAGTAGTTTTCTTGGGAATAGCGGGAGCTCCTACGAGCAGTACTTC.